This T cell receptor (beta chain) comes out of a study of OX40 agonist ivuxolimab in advanced cancers. At the level of the study: Patients' therapy was ivuxolimab, an antibody that acts as an agonist of OX40 (CD134). Overall study findings and caveats: The mean number of expanded clones was higher in CD8+ T cells than in CD4+.

Any history of autoimmune disease or systemic immunosuppression disqualified patients. Sampling of blood occurred at baseline, cycle 4 day 1, and cycle 7 day 1. Repertoires were generated with immunoSEQ multiplex PCR, while TCRdb's copy carries only in-frame clones and drops some. This table has 65,000 to 95,000 clones, about 84% appearing once. Germline CDR1 is SGHVS and CDR2 is FNYEAQ. CDR3 length: 15 amino acids. V was trimmed by 1 base and J by 4 bases, leaving 14 bases between them. Remarks on this clone: The antigen remains unidentified.

This material consisted of CD4+ or CD8+ T cells sorted from blood, taken in a trial of the OX40 agonist ivuxolimab. This sequence joins TRBV7-6 and TRBJ2-7; D is uncertain. The source of this sequence is an adult with an advanced solid tumor such as melanoma, head and neck, liver or kidney cancer. CDR3 in DNA: TGTGCCAGCAGCTTAGGGGCGACAAACAATTACGAGCAGTACTTC. Its protein product is CASSLGATNNYEQYF.